These T cell receptor beta chains were read from a single sample in a study of T cell responses to AZD1222 COVID-19 vaccine. Assay: immunoSEQ multiplex PCR; the TCRdb copy retains only in-frame clones and omits some. The sample has over 110,000 clones, about 90% seen once. The specimen was peripheral blood, collected on day 0 of AZD1222 vaccination. These receptor sequences come from an adult in good health. Each CDR3 is given with its conserved first and last residue. The order of the fields is clone size, V gene, J gene, D gene, CDR3 protein, CDR3 DNA. D genes are given only for firm matches. Size is omitted from some rows. Given values are once, few, many or a class for expanded clones.

clone_size: -; v_call: TRBV19; j_call: TRBJ2-7; d_call: TRBD2; cdr3_aa: CARTPLPGGDSYEQYF; cdr3_nt: TGTGCCAGAACACCCCTTCCTGGGGGGGACTCCTACGAGCAGTACTTC
clone_size: -; v_call: TRBV19; j_call: TRBJ1-5; d_call: TRBD1; cdr3_aa: CASSWTGTNQPQHF; cdr3_nt: TGTGCCAGTAGTTGGACAGGGACCAATCAGCCCCAGCATTTT
clone_size: -; v_call: TRBV5-1; j_call: TRBJ1-1; d_call: -; cdr3_aa: CASSSGIPNTEAFF; cdr3_nt: TGCGCCAGCAGTTCTGGGATCCCGAACACTGAAGCTTTCTTT
clone_size: -; v_call: TRBV27; j_call: TRBJ1-6; d_call: -; cdr3_aa: CASSLAFRSNSPLHF; cdr3_nt: TGTGCCAGCAGTTTAGCCTTCCGTTCAAATTCACCCCTCCACTTT
clone_size: -; v_call: TRBV29-1; j_call: TRBJ1-2; d_call: TRBD1; cdr3_aa: CSVAGTGEGRHTF; cdr3_nt: TGCAGCGTTGCCGGGACAGGGGAAGGGAGGCACACCTTC
clone_size: -; v_call: TRBV4-1; j_call: TRBJ1-2; d_call: -; cdr3_aa: CASSQVGEKDGYTF; cdr3_nt: TGCGCCAGCAGCCAAGTAGGCGAAAAGGATGGCTACACCTTC
clone_size: -; v_call: TRBV7-6; j_call: TRBJ2-7; d_call: -; cdr3_aa: CASSYIHTGIDEQYF; cdr3_nt: TGTGCCAGCAGCTACATACACACAGGGATCGACGAGCAGTACTTC
clone_size: -; v_call: TRBV6-2/TRBV6-3; j_call: TRBJ2-1; d_call: -; cdr3_aa: CASSFSGEQFF; cdr3_nt: TGTGCCAGCAGTTTCTCGGGTGAGCAGTTCTTC
clone_size: -; v_call: TRBV18; j_call: TRBJ2-6; d_call: -; cdr3_aa: CASSPPRGMSSGANVLTF; cdr3_nt: TGTGCCAGCTCACCACCGCGGGGAATGAGCTCTGGGGCCAACGTCCTGACTTTC
clone_size: -; v_call: TRBV9; j_call: TRBJ2-3; d_call: TRBD1; cdr3_aa: CASSPQTGDIRNTQYF; cdr3_nt: TGTGCCAGCAGCCCGCAGACAGGGGATATTCGGAATACGCAGTATTTT
clone_size: -; v_call: TRBV5-1; j_call: TRBJ2-2; d_call: -; cdr3_aa: CASSFGREFTGELFF; cdr3_nt: TGCGCCAGCAGCTTCGGACGGGAGTTCACCGGGGAGCTGTTTTTT
clone_size: -; v_call: TRBV9; j_call: TRBJ2-1; d_call: TRBD1; cdr3_aa: CASSDIQGSYNEQFF; cdr3_nt: TGTGCCAGCAGCGATATACAGGGGAGCTACAATGAGCAGTTCTTC
clone_size: -; v_call: TRBV5-8; j_call: TRBJ1-6; d_call: -; cdr3_aa: CASSSDGWDSPLHF; cdr3_nt: TGTGCCAGCAGCTCGGACGGGTGGGATTCACCCCTCCACTTT
clone_size: -; v_call: TRBV5-1; j_call: TRBJ1-1; d_call: -; cdr3_aa: CASSARDTTTEAFF; cdr3_nt: TGCGCCAGCAGCGCCCGGGACACTACCACTGAAGCTTTCTTT
clone_size: once; v_call: TRBV6-5; j_call: TRBJ2-6; d_call: -; cdr3_aa: CASGDGTGANVLTF; cdr3_nt: TGTGCCAGCGGGGACGGTACTGGGGCCAACGTCCTGACTTTC
clone_size: -; v_call: TRBV7-2; j_call: TRBJ1-2; d_call: TRBD1; cdr3_aa: CASSGDSYNYGYTF; cdr3_nt: TGTGCCAGCAGCGGGGACAGCTATAACTATGGCTACACCTTC
clone_size: -; v_call: TRBV6-6; j_call: TRBJ2-5; d_call: TRBD1; cdr3_aa: CASSYGGQGEETQYF; cdr3_nt: TGTGCCAGCAGTTATGGGGGACAGGGTGAGGAGACCCAGTACTTC
clone_size: -; v_call: TRBV14; j_call: TRBJ2-7; d_call: TRBD2; cdr3_aa: CASSPFQREGSYEQYF; cdr3_nt: TGTGCCAGCAGCCCCTTCCAGCGGGAGGGATCCTACGAGCAGTACTTC
clone_size: -; v_call: TRBV19; j_call: TRBJ2-7; d_call: TRBD2; cdr3_aa: CASSPSGGAYEEQYF; cdr3_nt: TGTGCCAGTAGTCCGAGCGGGGGGGCCTACGAAGAGCAGTACTTC
clone_size: -; v_call: TRBV3-1/TRBV3-2; j_call: TRBJ1-2; d_call: -; cdr3_aa: CASTSQGNYGYTF; cdr3_nt: TGTGCCAGCACCTCACAGGGAAACTATGGCTACACCTTC
clone_size: -; v_call: TRBV5-4; j_call: TRBJ2-3; d_call: -; cdr3_aa: CASSVESFRTDTQYF; cdr3_nt: TGTGCCAGCAGTGTGGAGTCTTTCCGCACAGATACGCAGTATTTT
clone_size: -; v_call: TRBV6-5; j_call: TRBJ1-4; d_call: -; cdr3_aa: CASSLTRARSEKLFF; cdr3_nt: TGTGCCAGCAGCCTAACCAGGGCCAGGAGTGAAAAACTGTTTTTT
clone_size: -; v_call: TRBV18; j_call: TRBJ1-3; d_call: -; cdr3_aa: CASSPKGLSGSGNTIYF; cdr3_nt: TGTGCCAGCTCACCCAAGGGTCTTTCGGGCTCTGGAAACACCATATATTTT
clone_size: -; v_call: TRBV6-1; j_call: TRBJ2-3; d_call: -; cdr3_aa: CALGEWDTQYF; cdr3_nt: TGTGCCCTCGGCGAGTGGGATACGCAGTATTTT
clone_size: -; v_call: TRBV14; j_call: TRBJ1-5; d_call: -; cdr3_aa: CASSQGVGWATDPMEPQHF; cdr3_nt: TGTGCCAGCAGCCAGGGAGTAGGTTGGGCAACCGATCCTATGGAGCCCCAGCATTTT
clone_size: -; v_call: TRBV7-2; j_call: TRBJ1-6; d_call: -; cdr3_aa: CASSLDSTGSPLHF; cdr3_nt: TGTGCCAGCAGCTTAGACAGCACAGGGTCACCCCTCCACTTT
clone_size: -; v_call: TRBV5-6; j_call: TRBJ2-1; d_call: -; cdr3_aa: CASSPGWAVSYNEQFF; cdr3_nt: TGTGCCAGCAGCCCCGGTTGGGCGGTCTCCTACAATGAGCAGTTCTTC
clone_size: few; v_call: TRBV5-3; j_call: TRBJ2-7; d_call: TRBD1; cdr3_aa: CASPGQGGYEQYF; cdr3_nt: TGTGCCAGCCCGGGACAGGGGGGGTACGAGCAGTACTTC
clone_size: -; v_call: TRBV7-2; j_call: TRBJ1-3; d_call: -; cdr3_aa: CASSSTTGVLYF; cdr3_nt: TGTGCCAGCAGCTCTACCACGGGGGTGCTATATTTT
clone_size: -; v_call: TRBV7-2; j_call: TRBJ2-3; d_call: TRBD2; cdr3_aa: CASSSTSGRSDTQYF; cdr3_nt: TGTGCCAGCAGCTCTACTAGCGGGAGGTCAGATACGCAGTATTTT
clone_size: -; v_call: TRBV19; j_call: TRBJ2-1; d_call: -; cdr3_aa: CASSIVVGLLREQFF; cdr3_nt: TGTGCCAGTAGTATTGTCGTCGGGCTATTACGTGAGCAGTTCTTC
clone_size: -; v_call: TRBV27; j_call: TRBJ2-1; d_call: TRBD1; cdr3_aa: CASSLPGQNNEQFF; cdr3_nt: TGTGCCAGCAGTCTCCCGGGACAGAACAATGAGCAGTTCTTC
clone_size: -; v_call: TRBV4-2; j_call: TRBJ2-7; d_call: -; cdr3_aa: CASSQSRYEQYF; cdr3_nt: TGTGCCAGCAGCCAATCAAGGTACGAGCAGTACTTC
clone_size: -; v_call: TRBV7-8; j_call: TRBJ1-4; d_call: TRBD1; cdr3_aa: CASSHSVTGGGGKLFF; cdr3_nt: TGTGCCAGCAGCCATAGCGTAACAGGGGGCGGAGGAAAACTGTTTTTT
clone_size: -; v_call: TRBV29-1; j_call: TRBJ2-1; d_call: TRBD2; cdr3_aa: CSVRTSGSEQFF; cdr3_nt: TGCAGCGTCCGGACTAGCGGGAGTGAGCAGTTCTTC
clone_size: -; v_call: TRBV27; j_call: TRBJ2-7; d_call: TRBD1; cdr3_aa: CASKGSTGQTYEQYF; cdr3_nt: TGTGCCAGCAAAGGATCGACAGGGCAGACCTACGAGCAGTACTTC
clone_size: -; v_call: TRBV9; j_call: TRBJ1-1; d_call: -; cdr3_aa: CASGGGKHTEAFF; cdr3_nt: TGTGCCAGCGGAGGGGGTAAGCACACTGAAGCTTTCTTT
clone_size: -; v_call: TRBV9; j_call: TRBJ1-2; d_call: TRBD1; cdr3_aa: CASSATGGADYGYTF; cdr3_nt: TGTGCCAGCAGCGCCACAGGGGGCGCCGACTATGGCTACACCTTC
clone_size: -; v_call: TRBV9; j_call: TRBJ1-2; d_call: -; cdr3_aa: CASSVEENYGYTF; cdr3_nt: TGTGCCAGCAGCGTCGAGGAGAACTATGGCTACACCTTC
clone_size: -; v_call: TRBV2; j_call: TRBJ2-4; d_call: -; cdr3_aa: CASRGQLGGIQYF; cdr3_nt: TGTGCCAGCAGGGGACAGCTCGGGGGCATTCAGTACTTC
clone_size: -; v_call: TRBV11-2; j_call: TRBJ1-2; d_call: -; cdr3_aa: CASSLGGSKANYGYTF; cdr3_nt: TGTGCCAGCAGCTTAGGCGGGTCCAAAGCTAACTATGGCTACACCTTC
clone_size: -; v_call: TRBV6-2/TRBV6-3; j_call: TRBJ1-6; d_call: TRBD1; cdr3_aa: CASSPPRWGQGNSPLHF; cdr3_nt: TGTGCCAGCAGTCCCCCGCGATGGGGACAGGGGAATTCACCCCTCCACTTT
clone_size: many; v_call: TRBV9; j_call: TRBJ1-3; d_call: -; cdr3_aa: CASSRTDSGNTIYF; cdr3_nt: TGTGCCAGCAGCCGGACAGACTCTGGAAACACCATATATTTT
clone_size: -; v_call: TRBV5-4; j_call: TRBJ2-7; d_call: TRBD2; cdr3_aa: CASSLLGGPRGQYF; cdr3_nt: TGTGCCAGCAGCTTGTTGGGAGGGCCAAGGGGGCAGTACTTC
clone_size: -; v_call: TRBV28; j_call: TRBJ2-3; d_call: -; cdr3_aa: CASSSSRLPDTQYF; cdr3_nt: TGTGCCAGCAGCTCGTCGCGGCTCCCAGATACGCAGTATTTT
clone_size: -; v_call: TRBV5-4; j_call: TRBJ1-1; d_call: -; cdr3_aa: CASSLVAGNTEAFF; cdr3_nt: TGTGCCAGCAGCTTGGTGGCGGGGAACACTGAAGCTTTCTTT
clone_size: -; v_call: TRBV5-1; j_call: TRBJ2-2; d_call: TRBD2; cdr3_aa: CASSSLTGGTNTGELFF; cdr3_nt: TGCGCCAGCAGCTCCCTCACCGGGGGGACGAACACCGGGGAGCTGTTTTTT
clone_size: -; v_call: TRBV5-8; j_call: TRBJ2-7; d_call: -; cdr3_aa: CASSPWGGRNEQYF; cdr3_nt: TGTGCCAGCAGCCCGTGGGGGGGGCGTAACGAGCAGTACTTC